The clone carrying this T cell receptor (beta chain) appeared a few times. The antigen remains unidentified. The source of the sample is a study of TIL therapy for anti-PD-1-resistant metastatic lung cancer. Looking at the study overall: Most patients had lung adenocarcinoma; a few tumors were EGFR-mutant, two ALK-rearranged; half smoked currently or formerly.

This was the immunoSEQ v3 assay. TCRdb keeps only in-frame clones here, not all; method: immunoSEQ multiplex PCR. The table shows more than 25,000 clones, with approximately 77% occurring only once. CDR3 length: 14 amino acids. From germline, CDR1 is KGHSH and CDR2 LQKENI. Trimming shortened V by 9 bases and J by 4 bases, and 18 bases separated the two germline ends. The time point denotes: pre-treatment sample, taken before nivolumab and TIL therapy. Pleural nodules or supraclavicular lymph nodes made up most of the excised metastases sampled. Broader study findings: The cohort had more treatment-naive, never-smoker and oncogene-addicted patients than typical.

The source was tumor tissue, collected at baseline. The receptor was isolated from a person aged 25 to 79 with non-small cell lung cancer. The rearrangement links TRBV18 to TRBJ1-2; perhaps TRBD1 as D (6 bases). The CDR3 DNA follows: TGTGCCAGTTCCGGGACACTTGAAATCTATGGCTACACCTTC. Its translation is CASSGTLEIYGYTF.